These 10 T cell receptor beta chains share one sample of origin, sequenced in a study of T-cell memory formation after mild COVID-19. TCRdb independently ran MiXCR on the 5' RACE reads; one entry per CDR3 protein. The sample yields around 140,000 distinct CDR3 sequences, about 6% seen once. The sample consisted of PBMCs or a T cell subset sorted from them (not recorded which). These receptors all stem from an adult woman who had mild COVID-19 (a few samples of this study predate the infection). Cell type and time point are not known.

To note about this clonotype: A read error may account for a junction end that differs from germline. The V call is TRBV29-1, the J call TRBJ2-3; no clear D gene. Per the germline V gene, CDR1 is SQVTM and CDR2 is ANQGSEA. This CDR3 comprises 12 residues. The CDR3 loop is CSVKEAAHTQYF. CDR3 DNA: TGCAGCGTTAAAGAGGCCGCCCATACGCAGTATTTT.

CDR3 protein: CASSSGPPGTGTQYF. The CDR3 bases are TGTGCCAGCAGCTCCGGCCCCCCAGGGACAGGGACCCAGTACTTC. The chain uses TRBV12-3 or TRBV12-4 and TRBJ2-5, with 8 bases fitting TRBD1. This CDR3 comprises 15 residues. V was clipped by 6 bases and J by 7 bases; unmatched bases: 13.

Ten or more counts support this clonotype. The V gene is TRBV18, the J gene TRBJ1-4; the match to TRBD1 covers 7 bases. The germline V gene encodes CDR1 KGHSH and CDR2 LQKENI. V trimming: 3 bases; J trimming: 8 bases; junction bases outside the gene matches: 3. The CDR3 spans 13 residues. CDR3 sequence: CASSPTGTEKLFF. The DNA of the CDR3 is TGTGCCAGCTCACCGACAGGGACGGAAAAACTGTTTTTT.

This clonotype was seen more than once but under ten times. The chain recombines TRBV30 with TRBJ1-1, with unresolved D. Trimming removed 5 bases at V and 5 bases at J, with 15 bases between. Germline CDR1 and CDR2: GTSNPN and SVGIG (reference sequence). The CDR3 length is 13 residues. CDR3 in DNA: TGTGCCTGGCGCAGGACGGTCGTGACTGAAGCTTTCTTT. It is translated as CAWRRTVVTEAFF.

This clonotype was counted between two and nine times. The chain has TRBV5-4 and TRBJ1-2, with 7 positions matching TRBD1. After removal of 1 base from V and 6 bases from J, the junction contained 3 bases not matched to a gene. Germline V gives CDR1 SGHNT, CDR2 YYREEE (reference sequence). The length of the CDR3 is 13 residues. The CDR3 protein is CASSLPDRDGYTF. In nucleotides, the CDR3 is TGTGCCAGCAGCTTGCCCGACAGGGATGGCTACACCTTC.

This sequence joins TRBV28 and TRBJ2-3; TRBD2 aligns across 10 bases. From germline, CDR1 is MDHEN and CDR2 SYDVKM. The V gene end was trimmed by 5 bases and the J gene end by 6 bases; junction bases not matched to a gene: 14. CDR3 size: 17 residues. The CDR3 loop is CASSPNSGRGLMDTQYF. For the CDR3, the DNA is TGTGCCAGCAGTCCCAACAGCGGGAGGGGTCTTATGGATACGCAGTATTTT.

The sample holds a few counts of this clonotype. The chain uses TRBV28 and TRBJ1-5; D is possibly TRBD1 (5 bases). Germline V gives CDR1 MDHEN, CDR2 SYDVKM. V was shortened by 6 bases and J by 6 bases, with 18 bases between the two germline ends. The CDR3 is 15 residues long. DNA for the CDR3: TGTGCCAGCAGACGTCGGGGGAGGGTCAGTCAGCCCCAGCATTTT. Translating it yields CASRRRGRVSQPQHF.

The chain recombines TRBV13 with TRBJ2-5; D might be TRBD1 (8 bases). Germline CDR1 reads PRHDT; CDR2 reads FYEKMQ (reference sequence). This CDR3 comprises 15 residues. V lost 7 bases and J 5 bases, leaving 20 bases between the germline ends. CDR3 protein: CASTKTGGAFETQYF. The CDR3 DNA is TGTGCCAGCACTAAAACAGGGGGGGCATTTGAGACCCAGTACTTC.

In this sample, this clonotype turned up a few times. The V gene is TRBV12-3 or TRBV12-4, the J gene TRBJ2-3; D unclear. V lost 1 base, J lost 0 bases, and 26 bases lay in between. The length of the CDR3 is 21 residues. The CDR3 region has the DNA TGTGCCAGCAGTTTAGACCCCACCCTAGTTCTTCCTGATACTAGCACAGATACGCAGTATTTT. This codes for CASSLDPTLVLPDTSTDTQYF.

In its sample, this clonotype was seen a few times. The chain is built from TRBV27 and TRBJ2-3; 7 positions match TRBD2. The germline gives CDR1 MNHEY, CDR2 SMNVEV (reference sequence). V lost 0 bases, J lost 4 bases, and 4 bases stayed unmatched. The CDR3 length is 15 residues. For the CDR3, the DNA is TGTGCCAGCAGTTTATCGGGAGGGGTCCCAGATACGCAGTATTTT. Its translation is CASSLSGGVPDTQYF.